These T cell receptor beta chains were read from a single sample in a study of blood T cell repertoires in COVID-19. Clones were read by immunoSEQ multiplex PCR, and TCRdb kept only the in-frame ones, dropping some. Of about 190,000 clones listed, roughly 81% were seen once; the top ten hold 12%. Material for sequencing was peripheral blood. Every receptor here comes from a woman older than 75 with COVID-19, enrolled during active disease. CDR3s include the opening cysteine and the closing phenylalanine or tryptophan. The order of the fields is CDR3 protein, V gene.

CASRGGSGMQGDEQYF,TRBV5-1
CASSKDGRLAGAPYNEQFF,TRBV21-1
CASSLEGGGYNEQFF,TRBV7-8
CASSVASSGGAETQYF,TRBV2
CASSQDRQGNTIYF,TRBV7-6
CASREPVGLAGGPGNTGELFF,TRBV4-1
CASSPGGQVKNIQYF,TRBV5-1
CASSSYLTGGPGNTIYF,TRBV7-6
CATSRDMTKRDAFF,TRBV15
CASSRAGESNQPQHF,TRBV27
CASSQDSGHLNTEAFF,TRBV4-3
CASSTGWEITEAFF,TRBV7-9
CASSSSWVAASYEQYF,TRBV7-2
CASSALAGLGEQYF,TRBV5-1
CSVGGGTNTGELFF,TRBV29-1
CASSQDGSVAGANVLTF,TRBV4-2
CASGTLRLAGREQFF,TRBV19
CASSLRVAGGAYEQYF,TRBV28
CASSLGQGLYGYTF,TRBV28
CASSLREDNEQFF,TRBV12-3/TRBV12-4
CASSGTGTLAKNIQYF,TRBV28
CASSYNNLQGTYEQYF,TRBV6-5
CASSGTAHPNTEAFF,TRBV18
CASSYFEGEAFF,TRBV5-6
CATSGWEETQYF,TRBV15
CASSPGQENEKLFF,TRBV18
CASSEAAGQGRNTQYF,TRBV2
CASSHLGGGAGGELFF,TRBV4-1
CASSPRTGGEKLFF,TRBV14
CAWSVPYNYGYTF,TRBV30
CASRTSSTGELFF,TRBV21-1
CASSLQQGVLFEQYF,TRBV28
CASSLEQGSYEQYF,TRBV5-6
CSAWDNYEQYF,TRBV20-1
CASSMDLMLPHTF,TRBV19
CASSRDFYNEQFF,TRBV19
CASSLLPGQGLADTQYF,TRBV11-2
CASSIGTSGSYEQYF,TRBV5-5
CASSADRYNQPQHF,TRBV7-9
CASRPSDRGIDTQYF,TRBV6-6
CASSQDRGISYEQYF,TRBV4-2
CATSDPNREETQYF,TRBV24-1